These T cell receptor beta chains were read from a single sample in a study of blood T cell repertoires in COVID-19. Using immunoSEQ multiplex PCR, the repertoire was profiled, and TCRdb retains in-frame clones only, with some absent. The table has about 330,000 clones, nearly 90% seen once. Source material: PBMCs or T cells enriched from blood (not recorded which). Receptors were obtained from a woman between 25 and 40 years old who had recovered from COVID-19. CDR3s include the opening cysteine and the closing phenylalanine or tryptophan. Fields, in order: J gene, V gene, D gene, clone size, CDR3 DNA, CDR3 protein. D genes are given only for firm matches. Expanded clones are given a class, and other clones once, few, many or no size at all.

j_gene: TRBJ2-3
v_gene: TRBV9
d_gene: -
abundance: -
CDR3nt: TGTGCCAGCAGCGCTAGCACAGATACGCAGTATTTT
CDR3aa: CASSASTDTQYF

j_gene: TRBJ2-1
v_gene: TRBV19
d_gene: TRBD2
abundance: -
CDR3nt: TGTGCCAGTAGGGGGCTAGCGGATAGTGATGAGCAGTTCTTC
CDR3aa: CASRGLADSDEQFF

j_gene: TRBJ1-3
v_gene: TRBV4-1
d_gene: -
abundance: -
CDR3nt: TGCGCCAGCAGCCAAGCTAAAGCGGTCCTCGAAAACACCATATATTTT
CDR3aa: CASSQAKAVLENTIYF

j_gene: TRBJ1-6
v_gene: TRBV4-3
d_gene: -
abundance: -
CDR3nt: TGCGCCAGCAGCCAAGATCCGGGGAGAGGTAATTCACCCCTCCACTTT
CDR3aa: CASSQDPGRGNSPLHF

j_gene: TRBJ1-2
v_gene: TRBV6-2/TRBV6-3
d_gene: TRBD1
abundance: -
CDR3nt: TGTGCCAGCAGTCTTCAACAGGGGAACTATGGCTACACCTTC
CDR3aa: CASSLQQGNYGYTF

j_gene: TRBJ2-3
v_gene: TRBV5-1
d_gene: TRBD2
abundance: -
CDR3nt: TGCGCCAGCAGCCTTTTAGCGGGGGGCGATACGCAGTATTTT
CDR3aa: CASSLLAGGDTQYF

j_gene: TRBJ1-3
v_gene: TRBV9
d_gene: -
abundance: -
CDR3nt: TGTGCCAGCAGCCCAATACTAAAGGGGGCTGGAAACACCATATATTTT
CDR3aa: CASSPILKGAGNTIYF

j_gene: TRBJ2-3
v_gene: TRBV20-1
d_gene: TRBD2
abundance: -
CDR3nt: TGCAGTGCTAGTAAAGCGGGGGAGCACAATACGCAGTATTTT
CDR3aa: CSASKAGEHNTQYF

j_gene: TRBJ2-1
v_gene: TRBV2
d_gene: -
abundance: -
CDR3nt: TGTGCCAGCAGTGAAGACGGGGGAGAGCAGTTCTTC
CDR3aa: CASSEDGGEQFF

j_gene: TRBJ2-1
v_gene: TRBV19
d_gene: -
abundance: -
CDR3nt: TGTGCCAGTAGCATAGTCTTAAATGAGCAGTTCTTC
CDR3aa: CASSIVLNEQFF

j_gene: TRBJ1-2
v_gene: TRBV30
d_gene: TRBD1
abundance: -
CDR3nt: TGTGCCTGGAGTATAAGACAGGGGCGGGTTGGCTACACCTTC
CDR3aa: CAWSIRQGRVGYTF

j_gene: TRBJ1-2
v_gene: TRBV14
d_gene: TRBD1
abundance: -
CDR3nt: TGTGCCAGCAGCCAAGGACAGGGATTAAGTGGCTATGGCTACACCTTC
CDR3aa: CASSQGQGLSGYGYTF

j_gene: TRBJ2-7
v_gene: TRBV19
d_gene: TRBD1
abundance: -
CDR3nt: TGTGCCAGTAGTACAGGGGGTTCCCCCTCGGGACAGTACTTC
CDR3aa: CASSTGGSPSGQYF

j_gene: TRBJ2-7
v_gene: TRBV7-2
d_gene: TRBD2
abundance: -
CDR3nt: TGTGCCAGCAGCTCTCCGGGACTAGCGGGGGGGCAACAGTACTTC
CDR3aa: CASSSPGLAGGQQYF

j_gene: TRBJ1-3
v_gene: TRBV30
d_gene: -
abundance: -
CDR3nt: TGTGCCTGGAGTACTAACACCATATATTTT
CDR3aa: CAWSTNTIYF

j_gene: TRBJ1-2
v_gene: TRBV19
d_gene: TRBD1
abundance: -
CDR3nt: TGTGCCAGTAGTATGCGGGACAGCTATGGCTACACCTTC
CDR3aa: CASSMRDSYGYTF

j_gene: TRBJ1-6
v_gene: TRBV10-3
d_gene: -
abundance: -
CDR3nt: TGTGCCATCAACGGTGTCTATAATTCACCCCTCCACTTT
CDR3aa: CAINGVYNSPLHF

j_gene: TRBJ2-2
v_gene: TRBV19
d_gene: -
abundance: -
CDR3nt: TGTGCCAGCACCACCTACCCCACCGGGGAGCTGTTTTTT
CDR3aa: CASTTYPTGELFF

j_gene: TRBJ1-2
v_gene: TRBV7-2
d_gene: TRBD1
abundance: -
CDR3nt: TGTGCCAGCAGCCCGGGACAGGGGACCTATGGCTACACCTTC
CDR3aa: CASSPGQGTYGYTF

j_gene: TRBJ1-1
v_gene: TRBV11-1
d_gene: -
abundance: -
CDR3nt: TGTGCCAGCACACTCCAGCCTAACACTAAAGCTTTCTTT
CDR3aa: CASTLQPNTKAFF

j_gene: TRBJ1-1
v_gene: TRBV18
d_gene: TRBD1
abundance: -
CDR3nt: TGTGCCAGCTCACCGCAGGGGGTGGGGACTGAAGCTTTCTTT
CDR3aa: CASSPQGVGTEAFF

j_gene: TRBJ2-5
v_gene: TRBV7-2
d_gene: -
abundance: -
CDR3nt: TGTGCCAGCAGCTTCTCCAGGGAAGAGACCCAGTACTTC
CDR3aa: CASSFSREETQYF

j_gene: TRBJ1-6
v_gene: TRBV30
d_gene: -
abundance: -
CDR3nt: TGTGCCTGGAGTGCCTCGACAGGTTTTGATTCACCCCTCCACTTT
CDR3aa: CAWSASTGFDSPLHF

j_gene: TRBJ2-3
v_gene: TRBV30
d_gene: TRBD1
abundance: -
CDR3nt: TGTGCCTGGAGCCTACAGGGGGCCCGGGCGGATACGCAGTATTTT
CDR3aa: CAWSLQGARADTQYF

j_gene: TRBJ2-1
v_gene: TRBV3-1/TRBV3-2
d_gene: TRBD1
abundance: -
CDR3nt: TGTGCCAGCAGCCAACCGGGACAGGGGGTTAATGAGCAGTTCTTC
CDR3aa: CASSQPGQGVNEQFF

j_gene: TRBJ1-1
v_gene: TRBV5-4
d_gene: -
abundance: -
CDR3nt: TGTGCCAGCAGCTCACCTCGGGTCACTGAAGCTTTCTTT
CDR3aa: CASSSPRVTEAFF

j_gene: TRBJ1-1
v_gene: TRBV9
d_gene: TRBD1
abundance: -
CDR3nt: TGTGCCAGCAGCCCCCGGTTCCAGGGGGCTACTGAAGCTTTCTTT
CDR3aa: CASSPRFQGATEAFF

j_gene: TRBJ2-1
v_gene: TRBV3-1/TRBV3-2
d_gene: -
abundance: few
CDR3nt: TGTGCCAGCAGCCAGCGGAGGTGGGAGCAGTTCTTC
CDR3aa: CASSQRRWEQFF

j_gene: TRBJ1-4
v_gene: TRBV6-5
d_gene: -
abundance: -
CDR3nt: TGTGCCAGCAGTTACTCCTCACTGAATGAAAAACTGTTTTTT
CDR3aa: CASSYSSLNEKLFF

j_gene: TRBJ1-4
v_gene: TRBV28
d_gene: TRBD1
abundance: -
CDR3nt: TGTGCCAGCCGCGACAGGGATCACGAAAAACTGTTTTTT
CDR3aa: CASRDRDHEKLFF

j_gene: TRBJ2-2
v_gene: TRBV18
d_gene: -
abundance: -
CDR3nt: TGTGCCAGCTCACCACTCCGTACTCGCGGCACCGGGGAGCTGTTTTTT
CDR3aa: CASSPLRTRGTGELFF

j_gene: TRBJ1-3
v_gene: TRBV10-3
d_gene: -
abundance: -
CDR3nt: TGTGCCATCAGTGAGACAGACTCAGGGTACACCATATATTTT
CDR3aa: CAISETDSGYTIYF

j_gene: TRBJ2-1
v_gene: TRBV10-3
d_gene: -
abundance: -
CDR3nt: TGTGCCATCAGTGTTCAGAATGAGCAGTTCTTC
CDR3aa: CAISVQNEQFF

j_gene: TRBJ1-3
v_gene: TRBV5-1
d_gene: TRBD1
abundance: -
CDR3nt: TGCGCCAGCAGCTTAAGGACAGGGGGCGAGTCTGGAAACACCATATATTTT
CDR3aa: CASSLRTGGESGNTIYF

j_gene: TRBJ2-2
v_gene: TRBV27
d_gene: -
abundance: -
CDR3nt: TGTGCCAGCAGTTTACGGGGTGGCGGGACCGGGGAGCTGTTTTTT
CDR3aa: CASSLRGGGTGELFF

j_gene: TRBJ1-1
v_gene: TRBV5-1
d_gene: TRBD1
abundance: -
CDR3nt: TGCGCCAGCAGCTCGACAGGGGGGTTTACTGAAGCTTTCTTT
CDR3aa: CASSSTGGFTEAFF

j_gene: TRBJ2-3
v_gene: TRBV30
d_gene: TRBD2
abundance: -
CDR3nt: TGTGCCTGGAGTTACACGGGGTTAGCGGGGGGCCTAGGGGCAGATACGCAGTATTTT
CDR3aa: CAWSYTGLAGGLGADTQYF

j_gene: TRBJ2-2
v_gene: TRBV3-1/TRBV3-2
d_gene: TRBD1
abundance: -
CDR3nt: TGTGCCAGCAGCCAAGATAGACAGGGACCCCTACAATATAACACCGGGGAGCTGTTTTTT
CDR3aa: CASSQDRQGPLQYNTGELFF

j_gene: TRBJ1-2
v_gene: TRBV7-9
d_gene: -
abundance: -
CDR3nt: TGTGCCAGCAGCCGGAGGCGGGGATCGGGCTATGGCTACACCTTC
CDR3aa: CASSRRRGSGYGYTF

j_gene: TRBJ1-2
v_gene: TRBV6-5
d_gene: TRBD1
abundance: -
CDR3nt: TGTGCCAGCAGCCTCGGGACAGGGCAAGGCTACACCTTC
CDR3aa: CASSLGTGQGYTF

j_gene: TRBJ1-6
v_gene: TRBV5-1
d_gene: -
abundance: -
CDR3nt: TGCGCCAGCAGCGCAACCCGCGGGGACGGCCATTCACCCCTCCACTTT
CDR3aa: CASSATRGDGHSPLHF

j_gene: TRBJ1-1
v_gene: TRBV28
d_gene: -
abundance: -
CDR3nt: TGTGCCAGCGCCAACAGCGGTGCCGGCACTGAAGCTTTCTTT
CDR3aa: CASANSGAGTEAFF